This TCR beta chain was profiled in a study of blood T cell repertoires in COVID-19. Study as a whole: PBMCs, B-cell-depleted T cells, or T cells were the source of the cDNA or gDNA that made up the material.

In the original analysis: Nucleated cell counts were estimated from reference gene primer amplification. Measured with immunoSEQ multiplex PCR; TCRdb has only the in-frame clones, and not every one. V and J calls and clone size are as listed in that table; D and trimming were resolved from the DNA. The repertoire consists of some 340,000 clones, with over 70% occurring once and the leading ten covering just under 3%. Germline V gene data show CDR1 as LNHDA and CDR2 as SQIVND (reference sequence). This CDR3 contains 15 residues. Trimming took 6 bases from V and 0 from J; bases not matched to a gene: 3.

The receptor comes from a man aged 30 to 45 with active or convalescent COVID-19. The sample taken for sequencing was peripheral blood. The V call is TRBV19, the J call TRBJ2-1; TRBD2 aligns across 9 bases. DNA for the CDR3: TGTGCCAGTAGCCTAGCGGGACCCTCCTACAATGAGCAGTTCTTC. It is translated as CASSLAGPSYNEQFF.